A selection of T cell receptor beta chains follows, all from one sample in a study of cytomegalovirus exposure and HLA in healthy donors. Produced via immunoSEQ multiplex PCR; TCRdb's table is partial and in-frame only. The table includes around 140,000 clones, 78% detected once. The specimen was PBMCs. These receptors all stem from a female donor in good health and CMV-seronegative. The conserved cysteine and the conserved F or W are not part of the CDR3 here. Clone size is shown for a subset of rows, as once, few, many or a class of expanded clone.

cdr3_aa v_call clone_size
ASSPAATYNEQF TRBV2 .
ASSADLAAYEQY TRBV9 .
ASRTSGAGDTQY TRBV19 .
AWSGGVGAF TRBV30 .
ASSLVQGSGEAF TRBV5-6 few
ASSLAGPTEAF TRBV27 .
ASSVGGSSYEQY TRBV9 few
AWKVQWETQY TRBV30 .
AFTGVSNT TRBV30 .
ASSETGTQF TRBV2 .
ASSLVEGMVETQY TRBV7-9 .
AWPTGTSSYEQY TRBV30 .
ASSFRDSNSPLH TRBV7-8 .
ATSGDSPNTEAF TRBV15 few
ASSSTGVKKREAF TRBV6-6 .
ASIRSNTEAF TRBV19 .
ASSLVSRSDYNSPLH TRBV7-9 .
ASSLGQGPGYT TRBV7-9 .
ASSRGQGPGEQF TRBV5-6 .
ASSLSSTSGAYEQY TRBV27 .
ASTIQGINSPLH TRBV2 .
ASSSLAGGGDTQY TRBV7-9 .
SVEVYRGETQY TRBV29-1 .
ASSLRAAGGRDTQY TRBV5-6 .
ASSLGTGGDTF TRBV7-9 .
SVPEAEAF TRBV29-1 few
ASSPTPGTSPMDTQY TRBV7-9 .
ASSEWWGTGGVYEQY TRBV6-1 .
ASRGTANTGELF TRBV19 .
ASSSPGLAGGSDTQY TRBV5-1 .